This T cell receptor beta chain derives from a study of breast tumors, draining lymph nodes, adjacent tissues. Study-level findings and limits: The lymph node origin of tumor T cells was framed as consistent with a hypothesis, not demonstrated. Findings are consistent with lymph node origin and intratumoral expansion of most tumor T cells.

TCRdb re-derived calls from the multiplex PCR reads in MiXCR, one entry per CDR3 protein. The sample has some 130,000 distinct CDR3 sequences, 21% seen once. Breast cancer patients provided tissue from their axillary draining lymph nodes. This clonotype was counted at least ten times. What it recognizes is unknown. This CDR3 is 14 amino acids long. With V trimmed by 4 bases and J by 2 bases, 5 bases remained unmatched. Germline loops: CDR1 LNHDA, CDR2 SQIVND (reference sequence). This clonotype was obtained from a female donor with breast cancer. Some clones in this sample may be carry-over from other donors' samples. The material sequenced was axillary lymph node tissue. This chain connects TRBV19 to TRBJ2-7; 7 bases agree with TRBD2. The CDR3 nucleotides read TGTGCCAGTAGTACTTCTAGCGGAACCTACGAGCAGTACTTC. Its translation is CASSTSSGTYEQYF.